This T cell receptor beta chain is drawn from a study of T and B cells in COVID-19 patients. Study overall: Blood was sampled from COVID-19 patients who were either actively infected or recovered. The recovered cohort's median age was 34 years, versus approximately 70 years in active infection.

TRB was amplified from around 250-460 ng of blood genomic DNA. This clonotype was detected once. What it binds is not known. A much larger clone is a single base away; this may be a read error. Germline loops: CDR1 MNHEY, CDR2 SMNVEV (reference sequence). Losses at the gene ends were 5 bases for V and 7 bases for J; bases not matched to a gene: 9. The CDR3 sequence is 14 residues long. Multiplex PCR with BIOMED2 TRB-A/B primer pools amplified TRB rearrangements. Each CDR3 protein is one row after TCRdb ran MiXCR on the multiplex PCR reads. Among fewer than 8,500 distinct CDR3 sequences listed, around a quarter were seen once. Findings and limits, study-wide: There were thousands of TCR clusters exclusive to the recovered cohort, 31 with low generation probability.

V gene TRBV27 combines with J gene TRBJ2-3; 7 nucleotides agree with TRBD2. The clonotype originates from a human donor with active COVID-19. What was sequenced was blood. For the CDR3, the DNA is TGTGCCAGCAGTCTAAAGACTAGCAGGAATACGCAGTATTTT. Translated: CASSLKTSRNTQYF.